These T cell receptor beta chains were read from a single sample in a study of response to subunit inactivated influenza vaccine. TCRdb reanalysed the RT-PCR reads using MiXCR and keeps one entry per CDR3 protein. The data show 600,000 to 850,000 distinct CDR3 sequences, less than 15% seen once. Sequenced here: PBMCs from blood, sampled less than 15 days before vaccination. These receptor sequences come from a man aged 45-60 years who received an inactivated influenza vaccine. The CDR3 runs from the conserved cysteine through the conserved F or W. The D gene is left open where the match is weak. The size of a clone is reported for some rows only, either as once, few or many, or as a class for expanded clones.

V: TRBV20-1
D: TRBD2
size: few
J: TRBJ2-1
CDR3: CSARVGTSGVRSYNEQFF
DNA: TGCAGTGCTAGAGTCGGGACTAGCGGGGTTCGCTCCTACAATGAGCAGTTCTTC

V: TRBV20-1
D: -
size: -
J: TRBJ2-7
CDR3: CSARPGRYPSYEQYF
DNA: TGCAGTGCTAGACCCGGTCGGTACCCCTCCTACGAGCAGTACTTC

V: TRBV3-1
D: -
size: -
J: TRBJ2-3
CDR3: CASSPWRDTITDTQYF
DNA: TGTGCCAGCAGCCCTTGGCGGGACACAATCACAGATACGCAGTATTTT

V: TRBV27
D: -
size: few
J: TRBJ2-7
CDR3: CASSPPDRSDEQYF
DNA: TGTGCCAGCAGTCCTCCTGACAGGAGCGACGAGCAGTACTTC

V: TRBV15
D: -
size: -
J: TRBJ2-5
CDR3: CATSTYDMRVGTQYF
DNA: TGTGCCACCAGCACATACGACATGAGGGTCGGGACCCAGTACTTC

V: TRBV5-6
D: -
size: many
J: TRBJ2-3
CDR3: CASSQLALSTDTQYF
DNA: TGTGCCAGCAGCCAGCTAGCGTTAAGCACAGATACGCAGTATTTT

V: TRBV30
D: -
size: -
J: TRBJ2-7
CDR3: CPYGTIGEQYF
DNA: TGTCCCTACGGGACAATCGGGGAGCAGTACTTC

V: TRBV7-6
D: -
size: -
J: TRBJ2-1
CDR3: CASKPQGIYQFF
DNA: TGTGCCAGCAAACCACAGGGAATTTATCAGTTCTTC

V: TRBV29-1
D: -
size: -
J: TRBJ2-1
CDR3: CSVEKGHEQFF
DNA: TGCAGCGTTGAAAAGGGTCATGAGCAGTTCTTC

V: TRBV20-1
D: -
size: -
J: TRBJ2-7
CDR3: CSANRDFLSYEQYF
DNA: TGCAGTGCTAACCGGGACTTTCTCTCCTACGAGCAGTACTTC

V: TRBV7-9
D: -
size: many
J: TRBJ2-5
CDR3: CASSRGREETQYF
DNA: TGTGCCAGCAGCCGGGGGCGCGAGGAGACCCAGTACTTC

V: TRBV7-2
D: TRBD1
size: -
J: TRBJ2-1
CDR3: CASSTPGTGFNEQFF
DNA: TGTGCCAGCAGCACCCCCGGGACAGGGTTCAATGAGCAGTTCTTC

V: TRBV20-1
D: -
size: -
J: TRBJ2-1
CDR3: CSAPRGPNNEQFF
DNA: TGCAGTGCTCCCCGCGGTCCCAACAATGAGCAGTTCTTC

V: TRBV6-5
D: -
size: few
J: TRBJ2-1
CDR3: CASSYGYSEQFF
DNA: TGTGCCAGCAGTTACGGATACTCTGAGCAGTTCTTC

V: TRBV20-1
D: -
size: -
J: TRBJ2-7
CDR3: CSARDISVEQYF
DNA: TGCAGTGCTAGGGACATCTCTGTAGAGCAGTACTTC

V: TRBV12-3/TRBV12-4
D: -
size: -
J: TRBJ1-5
CDR3: CASGAGALTPQHF
DNA: TGTGCCAGCGGGGCGGGGGCCCTCACGCCCCAGCATTTT

V: TRBV15
D: TRBD2
size: -
J: TRBJ2-7
CDR3: CATSSSGKFYEQYF
DNA: TGTGCCACCAGCTCTAGCGGGAAATTCTACGAGCAGTACTTC

V: TRBV4-2
D: TRBD2
size: -
J: TRBJ2-3
CDR3: CASSQESAGVLDTQYF
DNA: TGTGCCAGCAGCCAAGAGTCCGCGGGAGTGTTAGATACGCAGTATTTT

V: TRBV12-3/TRBV12-4
D: -
size: once
J: TRBJ1-5
CDR3: CASSGSRRPNGNQPQHF
DNA: TGTGCCAGCAGTGGGTCGCGCCGCCCGAACGGCAATCAGCCCCAGCATTTT

V: TRBV7-2
D: -
size: -
J: TRBJ2-1
CDR3: CASSLPGVTNEQFF
DNA: TGTGCCAGCAGCCTACCCGGGGTTACTAATGAGCAGTTCTTC

V: TRBV15
D: -
size: few
J: TRBJ2-7
CDR3: CATSRGSTYEQYF
DNA: TGTGCCACCAGCAGAGGATCGACCTACGAGCAGTACTTC

V: TRBV12-3/TRBV12-4
D: -
size: few
J: TRBJ2-3
CDR3: CASSLGLLSTDTQYF
DNA: TGTGCCAGCAGCCTCGGACTACTTAGCACAGATACGCAGTATTTT

V: TRBV6-2/TRBV6-3
D: -
size: -
J: TRBJ2-1
CDR3: CASSYSGNYYNEQFF
DNA: TGTGCCAGCAGTTACTCCGGGAACTACTACAATGAGCAGTTCTTC

V: TRBV10-3
D: TRBD1
size: few
J: TRBJ2-1
CDR3: CAVRTGTGAYNEQFF
DNA: TGTGCCGTCAGAACCGGGACAGGGGCCTACAATGAGCAGTTCTTC

V: TRBV4-3
D: -
size: few
J: TRBJ2-7
CDR3: CASSQDPAGLGYEQYF
DNA: TGCGCCAGCAGCCAAGATCCGGCAGGGTTAGGATACGAGCAGTACTTC

V: TRBV12-3/TRBV12-4
D: -
size: many
J: TRBJ2-2
CDR3: CASSPGRKAGELFF
DNA: TGTGCCAGCAGCCCGGGACGGAAGGCCGGGGAGCTGTTTTTT

V: TRBV11-2
D: -
size: -
J: TRBJ2-4
CDR3: CASRPMEAGKNIQYF
DNA: TGTGCCAGCAGACCCATGGAGGCGGGCAAAAACATTCAGTACTTC

V: TRBV12-3/TRBV12-4
D: -
size: -
J: TRBJ2-7
CDR3: CASSLGRVNEQYF
DNA: TGTGCCAGCAGTTTAGGCAGGGTAAACGAGCAGTACTTC

V: TRBV7-2
D: TRBD2
size: -
J: TRBJ2-7
CDR3: CASSTGTSLYEQYF
DNA: TGTGCCAGCAGCACCGGGACTAGCCTCTACGAGCAGTACTTC

V: TRBV14
D: -
size: few
J: TRBJ2-3
CDR3: CASSREGGARTDTQYF
DNA: TGTGCCAGCAGCCGAGAGGGCGGGGCTCGCACAGATACGCAGTATTTT

V: TRBV12-3/TRBV12-4
D: -
size: many
J: TRBJ2-5
CDR3: CASTPGGPGPQYF
DNA: TGTGCCAGCACCCCGGGGGGCCCAGGCCCCCAGTACTTC

V: TRBV18
D: TRBD2
size: many
J: TRBJ2-1
CDR3: CASSPLAGYNEQFF
DNA: TGTGCCAGCAGCCCACTAGCGGGTTACAATGAGCAGTTCTTC

V: TRBV15
D: -
size: -
J: TRBJ2-5
CDR3: CATSRDLEETQYF
DNA: TGTGCCACCAGCAGAGATCTAGAAGAGACCCAGTACTTC

V: TRBV28
D: -
size: -
J: TRBJ2-2
CDR3: CASSFRGHGGELFF
DNA: TGTGCCAGCAGTTTTAGGGGCCACGGCGGGGAGCTGTTTTTT

V: TRBV29-1
D: TRBD2
size: -
J: TRBJ2-3
CDR3: CSVRGTSGKASTDTQYF
DNA: TGCAGCGTCCGCGGGACTAGCGGGAAGGCCTCCACAGATACGCAGTATTTT

V: TRBV23-1
D: -
size: few
J: TRBJ2-1
CDR3: CASSQCRQINYNEQFF
DNA: TGCGCCAGCAGTCAATGCCGACAGATTAACTACAATGAGCAGTTCTTC

V: TRBV5-1
D: -
size: many
J: TRBJ2-2
CDR3: CASSTSGSGTGELFF
DNA: TGCGCCAGCAGCACCTCAGGGTCCGGCACCGGGGAGCTGTTTTTT

V: TRBV20-1
D: TRBD2
size: few
J: TRBJ2-1
CDR3: CSGAAGGIWPNEQFF
DNA: TGCAGTGGGGCAGCGGGAGGGATTTGGCCCAATGAGCAGTTCTTC

V: TRBV18
D: TRBD2
size: -
J: TRBJ2-1
CDR3: CASSPPGSGRASEQFF
DNA: TGTGCCAGCTCACCACCGGGTAGCGGGAGGGCCTCTGAGCAGTTCTTC

V: TRBV12-3/TRBV12-4
D: -
size: few
J: TRBJ2-1
CDR3: CASSLPGPFEQFF
DNA: TGTGCCAGCAGTCTCCCTGGACCGTTTGAGCAGTTCTTC

V: TRBV7-6
D: TRBD1
size: -
J: TRBJ2-5
CDR3: CASSSGTGVRETQYF
DNA: TGTGCCAGCAGCTCTGGGACAGGGGTTAGAGAGACCCAGTACTTC

V: TRBV20-1
D: TRBD2
size: many
J: TRBJ2-3
CDR3: CSATPTSGTTDTQYF
DNA: TGCAGTGCAACCCCGACTAGCGGGACCACAGATACGCAGTATTTT

V: TRBV9
D: TRBD1
size: many
J: TRBJ2-3
CDR3: CASSRGGQGRSTDTQYF
DNA: TGTGCCAGCAGCAGGGGGGGACAGGGCAGAAGCACAGATACGCAGTATTTT

V: TRBV12-3/TRBV12-4
D: -
size: few
J: TRBJ1-6
CDR3: CASSPAGGNSPLHF
DNA: TGTGCCAGCAGTCCCGCGGGTGGCAATTCACCCCTCCACTTT

V: TRBV4-1
D: -
size: -
J: TRBJ2-3
CDR3: CASSQDVPGTQYF
DNA: TGCGCCAGCAGCCAAGATGTTCCAGGTACGCAGTATTTT

V: TRBV12-3/TRBV12-4
D: -
size: few
J: TRBJ2-7
CDR3: CASGWHSYEQYF
DNA: TGTGCCAGCGGGTGGCACTCCTACGAGCAGTACTTC

V: TRBV10-3
D: -
size: few
J: TRBJ1-2
CDR3: CAIRGGPVGYGYTF
DNA: TGTGCCATCAGGGGCGGACCCGTGGGCTATGGCTACACCTTC

V: TRBV4-3
D: -
size: -
J: TRBJ2-7
CDR3: CASSNSLRTDLSDEQYF
DNA: TGCGCCAGCAGCAATTCCCTACGGACGGATTTGAGCGACGAGCAGTACTTC

V: TRBV7-2
D: TRBD1
size: -
J: TRBJ1-6
CDR3: CASSLLGQTVYNSPLHF
DNA: TGTGCCAGCAGCTTATTGGGACAGACGGTCTATAATTCACCCCTCCACTTT

V: TRBV4-2
D: -
size: -
J: TRBJ1-5
CDR3: CASSQDGAYDQPQHF
DNA: TGTGCCAGCAGCCAAGATGGGGCATACGATCAGCCCCAGCATTTT

V: TRBV7-2
D: -
size: few
J: TRBJ2-5
CDR3: CASSLNSGRETQYF
DNA: TGTGCCAGCAGCCTAAATTCAGGGCGAGAGACCCAGTACTTC

V: TRBV5-1
D: TRBD1
size: few
J: TRBJ2-3
CDR3: CASSPDWTGITDTQYF
DNA: TGCGCCAGCAGCCCAGATTGGACAGGTATCACAGATACGCAGTATTTT

V: TRBV7-2
D: -
size: few
J: TRBJ2-7
CDR3: CASSLSPSSSYEQYF
DNA: TGTGCCAGCAGCTTATCCCCCAGCAGCTCCTACGAGCAGTACTTC

V: TRBV28
D: -
size: few
J: TRBJ2-2
CDR3: CASTLPPGELFF
DNA: TGTGCCAGCACCCTTCCACCCGGGGAGCTGTTTTTT

V: TRBV7-3
D: -
size: many
J: TRBJ2-3
CDR3: CASSLDGWSTDTQYF
DNA: TGTGCCAGCAGCTTAGACGGATGGAGCACAGATACGCAGTATTTT

V: TRBV4-3
D: -
size: few
J: TRBJ2-1
CDR3: CASSQDYLTRNEQFF
DNA: TGCGCCAGCAGCCAAGATTACTTAACTAGGAATGAGCAGTTCTTC